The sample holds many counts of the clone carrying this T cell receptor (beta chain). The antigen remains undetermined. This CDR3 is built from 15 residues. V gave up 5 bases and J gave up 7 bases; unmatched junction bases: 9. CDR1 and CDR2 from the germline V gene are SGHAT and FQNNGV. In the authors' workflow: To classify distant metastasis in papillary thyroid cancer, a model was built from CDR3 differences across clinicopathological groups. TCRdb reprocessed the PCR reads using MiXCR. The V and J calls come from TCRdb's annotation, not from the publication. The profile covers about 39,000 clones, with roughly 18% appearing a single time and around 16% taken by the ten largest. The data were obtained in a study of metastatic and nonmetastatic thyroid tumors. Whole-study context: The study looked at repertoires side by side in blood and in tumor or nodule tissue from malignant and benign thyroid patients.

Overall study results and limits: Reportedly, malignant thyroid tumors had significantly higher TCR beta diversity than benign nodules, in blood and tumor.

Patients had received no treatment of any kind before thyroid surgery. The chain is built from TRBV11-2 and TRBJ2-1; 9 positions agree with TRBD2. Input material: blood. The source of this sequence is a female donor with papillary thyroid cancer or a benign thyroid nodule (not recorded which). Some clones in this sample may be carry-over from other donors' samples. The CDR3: CASSPLAGVLNEQFF. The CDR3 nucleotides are TGTGCCAGCAGCCCCTTAGCGGGAGTCCTTAATGAGCAGTTCTTC.